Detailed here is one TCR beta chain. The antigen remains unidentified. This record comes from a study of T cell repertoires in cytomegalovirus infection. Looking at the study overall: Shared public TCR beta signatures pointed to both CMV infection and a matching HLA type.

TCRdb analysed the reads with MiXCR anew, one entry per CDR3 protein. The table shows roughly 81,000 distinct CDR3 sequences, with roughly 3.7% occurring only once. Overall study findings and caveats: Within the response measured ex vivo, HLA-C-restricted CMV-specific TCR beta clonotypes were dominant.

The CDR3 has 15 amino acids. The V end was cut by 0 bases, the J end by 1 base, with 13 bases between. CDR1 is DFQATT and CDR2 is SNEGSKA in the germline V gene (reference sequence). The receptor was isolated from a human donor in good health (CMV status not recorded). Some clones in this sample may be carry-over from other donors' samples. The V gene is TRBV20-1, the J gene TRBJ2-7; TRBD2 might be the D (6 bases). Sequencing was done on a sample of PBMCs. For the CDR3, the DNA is TGCAGTGCTAGAGAGCTAGCGCAAGAATCCTACGAGCAGTACTTC. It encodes CSARELAQESYEQYF.